Listed below are T cell receptor beta chains from one sample, sequenced in a study of shared clonotypes between healthy human individuals. The data were produced by immunoSEQ multiplex PCR, yet TCRdb's version contains in-frame clones alone and is incomplete. Counted here are about 2 million clones, approximately 95% occurring once; the ten biggest clones make up 0.95% to 1.5%. Source material: naive CD8+ T cells sorted from blood. The receptors were sampled from a man aged 18 to 35 in good health. The CDR3 runs from the conserved cysteine through the conserved F or W. The D gene is left open where the match is weak. Clone size is given for some rows only: seen once, a few or many times, or a class if the clone is expanded.

TRBV19	TRBJ2-2	-	-	TGTGCCAGTAGTATCGGCTCGGAGGGTTTCGGGGAGCTGTTTTTT	CASSIGSEGFGELFF
TRBV5-6	TRBJ2-7	TRBD2	-	TGTGCCAGCAGCTTGGCCCTGGAGCGGGGAACCTACGAGCAGTACTTC	CASSLALERGTYEQYF
TRBV5-6	TRBJ2-7	-	-	TGTGCCAGCAGCTTGGCGGCGAACGAGCAGTACTTC	CASSLAANEQYF
TRBV15	TRBJ2-7	TRBD1	-	TGTGCCATCCCAGGACAGGGCCTGGGCGAGCAGTACTTC	CAIPGQGLGEQYF
TRBV2	TRBJ2-5	-	-	TGTGCCAGCAGTGAAGTACCTGGAGGCGGAGAGACCCAGTACTTC	CASSEVPGGGETQYF
TRBV9	TRBJ2-5	TRBD2	-	TGTGCCAGCAGCGCTCTAGCGGGGGGCCCGATGGAGACCCAGTACTTC	CASSALAGGPMETQYF
TRBV27	TRBJ2-3	TRBD2	-	TGTGCCAGCAGTTTATCTAGCGGGGGAGTAGATACGCAGTATTTT	CASSLSSGGVDTQYF
TRBV5-6	TRBJ1-5	-	once	TGTGCCAGCAGCTTGATGGGCGGCCAGCCCCAGCATTTT	CASSLMGGQPQHF
TRBV5-1	TRBJ2-5	TRBD1	once	TGCGCCAGCAGCCCCCGGGACACAGGGGGCGAGGAGACCCAGTACTTC	CASSPRDTGGEETQYF
TRBV13	TRBJ1-1	-	-	TGTGCCAGCAGCTTTCCTGGGGACGGAGACACTGAAGCTTTCTTT	CASSFPGDGDTEAFF
TRBV28	TRBJ1-4	-	-	TGTGCCAGCAGTTCCTGGCCCACAACTAATGAAAAACTGTTTTTT	CASSSWPTTNEKLFF
TRBV6-5	TRBJ2-2	-	-	TGTGCCAGCAGTTCAGTAAGTGGGACCGTCGGGGAGCTGTTTTTT	CASSSVSGTVGELFF
TRBV11-2	TRBJ2-7	-	once	TGTGCCAGCAGCTTATCGAGGGGGAACTACGAGCAGTACTTC	CASSLSRGNYEQYF
TRBV27	TRBJ2-6	-	-	TGTGCCAGCAGTTTATCGTTTGGCTCTGGGGCCAACGTCCTGACTTTC	CASSLSFGSGANVLTF
TRBV18	TRBJ1-1	-	-	TGTGCCAGCTCACCAGAGGAGGGGTCCGGTACTGAAGCTTTCTTT	CASSPEEGSGTEAFF
TRBV4-3	TRBJ2-2	TRBD2	-	TGCGCCAGCAGCCAAGATTTGGCGGGAGAGACCAACACCGGGGAGCTGTTTTTT	CASSQDLAGETNTGELFF
TRBV28	TRBJ2-7	TRBD1	-	TGTGCCAGCAGTTCCCCTCGGACAGGGGATTCCTACGAGCAGTACTTC	CASSSPRTGDSYEQYF
TRBV27	TRBJ2-7	TRBD2	-	TGTGCCAGCAGCCCCTCTAGCGGGATCTACGAGCAGTACTTC	CASSPSSGIYEQYF
TRBV4-2	TRBJ2-5	-	once	TGTGCCAGCAGCCAAGATCCCGCCCCTACTTCGGAGACCCAGTACTTC	CASSQDPAPTSETQYF
TRBV13	TRBJ2-7	TRBD1	-	TGTGCCAGCAGCTTTGGGACAGGGGCCTACGAGCAGTACTTC	CASSFGTGAYEQYF
TRBV27	TRBJ1-1	-	few	TGTGCCAGCAGTTTAACGGGGGCAAACACTGAAGCTTTCTTT	CASSLTGANTEAFF
TRBV6-6	TRBJ2-2	-	-	TGTGCCAGCAGCTGGAGACACGAGGCCGGGGAGCTGTTTTTT	CASSWRHEAGELFF
TRBV25-1	TRBJ2-5	-	-	TGTGCCAGCAGTGAATCGGGGAGCTTACAAGAGACCCAGTACTTC	CASSESGSLQETQYF
TRBV6-1	TRBJ1-2	-	-	TGTGCCAGCAGTGGTGGAGGGCGAGGCTACACCTTC	CASSGGGRGYTF
TRBV10-3	TRBJ2-7	-	-	TGTGCCTTACACACCCGGGACTCGGGCTACGAGCAGTACTTC	CALHTRDSGYEQYF
TRBV5-1	TRBJ1-1	-	-	TGCGCCAGCACCATTAGGACAGACATGAACACTGAAGCTTTCTTT	CASTIRTDMNTEAFF
TRBV27	TRBJ1-1	-	-	TGTGCCAGCAGTTTCCTGGCGGACCGGGGCACTGAAGCTTTCTTT	CASSFLADRGTEAFF
TRBV9	TRBJ2-7	-	-	TGTGCCAGCAGCCCGCAGGGGGGCCCCACCTACGAGCAGTACTTC	CASSPQGGPTYEQYF
TRBV28	TRBJ2-7	TRBD2	-	TGTGCCAGCAGTAAAGGACTAGCGGGCGCCTACGAGCAGTACTTC	CASSKGLAGAYEQYF
TRBV4-3	TRBJ2-7	TRBD2	-	TGCGCCAGCAGCCAAGATCGGCCTAGCGGGAACTACGAGCAGTACTTC	CASSQDRPSGNYEQYF
TRBV4-2	TRBJ1-6	-	-	TGTGCCAGCAGCCAAGACAGGAATTCACCCCTCCACTTT	CASSQDRNSPLHF
TRBV2	TRBJ2-7	-	-	TGTGCCAGCAGGGGCGTTCCCTACGAGCAGTACTTC	CASRGVPYEQYF
TRBV5-3	TRBJ2-2	TRBD1	-	TGTGCCAGAAGCTTTTACAGGGGGCACACCGGGGAGCTGTTTTTT	CARSFYRGHTGELFF
TRBV7-9	TRBJ2-7	-	-	TGTGCCAGCAGCCATTCCGGGGGAACCTACGAGCAGTACTTC	CASSHSGGTYEQYF
TRBV15	TRBJ2-1	-	-	TGTGCCACCAGCGGACCTGGGACGACCGGCTGGGACAATGAGCAGTTCTTC	CATSGPGTTGWDNEQFF
TRBV7-9	TRBJ2-1	TRBD1	-	TGTGCCAGCAGCCCCGGGACAGGGAACTACAATGAGCAGTTCTTC	CASSPGTGNYNEQFF
TRBV29-1	TRBJ2-3	-	-	TGCAGCGTTGAGGGGCCAGATACGCAGTATTTT	CSVEGPDTQYF
TRBV14	TRBJ2-7	TRBD1	-	TGTGCCAGCAGCCAAATTCCCGGGACAGGGAACTACGAGCAGTACTTC	CASSQIPGTGNYEQYF
TRBV5-1	TRBJ2-1	-	-	TGCGCCAGCAGCGACGGACTAAACAATGAGCAGTTCTTC	CASSDGLNNEQFF
TRBV27	TRBJ1-5	-	once	TGTGCCAGCCAGACCGCGGGGGGGTTCAATCAGCCCCAGCATTTT	CASQTAGGFNQPQHF
TRBV28	TRBJ2-3	-	-	TGTGCCAGCAGTTCTCACCTGGGGTTTGTCGGGCAGTATTTT	CASSSHLGFVGQYF
TRBV4-2	TRBJ1-1	-	few	TGTGCCAGCAGCCAAGAGGAAGGGGCGGGTACTGAAGCTTTCTTT	CASSQEEGAGTEAFF
TRBV7-9	TRBJ2-7	TRBD1	-	TGTGCCAGCAGACGGGACAGCTACGAGCAGTACTTC	CASRRDSYEQYF
TRBV11-2	TRBJ1-5	-	few	TGTGCCAGCAGCTTCCCTCCCCATCAGCCCCAGCATTTT	CASSFPPHQPQHF
TRBV27	TRBJ1-6	TRBD1	-	TGTGCCAGCAGTTTACAGGGACAGGGTCGTTCACCCCTCCACTTT	CASSLQGQGRSPLHF
TRBV4-1	TRBJ1-5	-	-	TGCGCCAGCAGCCAAGATTTCGGAGGCCAGCCCCAGCATTTT	CASSQDFGGQPQHF
TRBV6-1	TRBJ1-5	-	-	TGTGCCAGCAGTGCGGACAGCTTCAATCAGCCCCAGCATTTT	CASSADSFNQPQHF
TRBV29-1	TRBJ2-1	-	-	TGCAGCGTTGACCTCAGTAGCCTACCCCGCTACAATGAGCAGTTCTTC	CSVDLSSLPRYNEQFF
TRBV27	TRBJ1-5	-	-	TGTGCCAGCAGTCCGTCGGGGGGGGCGAGTCAGCCCCAGCATTTT	CASSPSGGASQPQHF
TRBV6-5	TRBJ2-2	-	-	TGTGCCAGCGACGGGACTCCCCGCACCGGGGAGCTGTTTTTT	CASDGTPRTGELFF
TRBV5-8	TRBJ2-7	TRBD1	-	TGTGCCAGCAGCCATCCGGGACAGGGAGACTACGAGCAGTACTTC	CASSHPGQGDYEQYF
TRBV5-1	TRBJ1-2	TRBD1	-	TGCGCCAGCAGCTTGGCGAAGGGGACAGATAATGGCTACACCTTC	CASSLAKGTDNGYTF
TRBV27	TRBJ1-1	TRBD1	once	TGTGCCAGCAGAACGCAGGGGGGCAACACTGAAGCTTTCTTT	CASRTQGGNTEAFF
TRBV5-1	TRBJ2-7	-	-	TGCGCCAGCAGCTCTACAGGGTCCTCTGAGCAGTACTTC	CASSSTGSSEQYF
TRBV7-9	TRBJ2-7	TRBD2	-	TGTGCCAGCAGCTTAGCCTCCTGGACTAGCGGGGGACTCTACGAGCAGTACTTC	CASSLASWTSGGLYEQYF
TRBV7-9	TRBJ2-1	TRBD1	-	TGTGCCAGCAGCACAACAACAGGGGGCGCGAATGAGCAGTTCTTC	CASSTTTGGANEQFF
TRBV27	TRBJ2-1	TRBD2	-	TGTGCCACAGCGCCGGGACTAGCGGGACAGGTTCGTATCGGTGAGCAGTTCTTC	CATAPGLAGQVRIGEQFF
TRBV28	TRBJ1-6	-	-	TGTGCCAGCATCAGAGGGGGTCAAAGCTCCTATAATTCACCCCTCCACTTT	CASIRGGQSSYNSPLHF